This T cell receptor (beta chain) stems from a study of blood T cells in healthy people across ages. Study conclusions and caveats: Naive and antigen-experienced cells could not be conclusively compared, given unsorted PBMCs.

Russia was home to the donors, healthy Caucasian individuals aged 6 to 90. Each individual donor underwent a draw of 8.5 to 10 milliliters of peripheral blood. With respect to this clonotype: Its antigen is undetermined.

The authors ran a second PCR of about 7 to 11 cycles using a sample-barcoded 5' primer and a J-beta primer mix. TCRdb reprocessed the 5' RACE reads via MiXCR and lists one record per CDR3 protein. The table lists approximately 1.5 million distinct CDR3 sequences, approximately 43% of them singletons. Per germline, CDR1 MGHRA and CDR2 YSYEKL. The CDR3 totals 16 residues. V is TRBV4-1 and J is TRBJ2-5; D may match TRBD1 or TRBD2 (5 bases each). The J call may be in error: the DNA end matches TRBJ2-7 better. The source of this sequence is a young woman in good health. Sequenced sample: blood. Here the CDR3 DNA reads TGCGCCAGCAGCCAAAATCGACAGTTCGTAGGAGGCGAGCAGTACTTC. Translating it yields CASSQNRQFVGGEQYF.